These 8 T cell receptor beta chains originate from one sample sequenced in a study of T cells in women clearing cervical HPV infection. Sequencing used immunoSEQ multiplex PCR; TCRdb keeps in-frame clones, though not all of them. In all, the sample yields about 36,000 clones. The specimen was blood buffy coat. The receptors were gathered from a woman between 18 and 70 years old with a cervical HPV16 infection that either progressed to CIN3+ or cleared (not recorded which).

Points on this clone: The CDR3 end lies 3 residues beyond the end of the read and is filled in from the germline J gene. The rearrangement links TRBV5-1 to TRBJ1-5; D possibly corresponds to TRBD1 (6 bases). Per germline, CDR1 SGHRS and CDR2 YFSETQ. The CDR3 sequence is 15 residues long. Deletions cut 0 bases from V and 4 bases from J, with 11 bases between. CDR3 bases read: TGCGCCAGCAGCTTGGCAGGACAGCCAAATCAGCCC. Its protein product is CASSLAGQPNQP. The CDR3 reads in full as CASSLAGQPNQPQHF.

A remark on this clone: The read comes to an end 3 residues before the CDR3 does, leaving the germline J gene to fill in the end. V gene TRBV7-2 combines with J gene TRBJ1-2; D call uncertain. The germline V gene has CDR1 SGHTA and CDR2 FQGNSA. The CDR3 spans 13 residues. The CDR3 region is CASNFGVFYDYTF. CDR3 DNA, as far as it was read: TGTGCCAGCAACTTCGGGGTTTTCTACGAC.

On this clone: Read sequence stops 3 residues before the CDR3 end, and the germline J gene provides the missing end. This chain connects TRBV7-2 to TRBJ2-1; TRBD1 might be the D (5 bases). Germline V CDR1 and CDR2: SGHTA, FQGNSA. The CDR3 is 12 amino acids. V was shortened by 6 bases and J by 7 bases, with 10 bases between the two germline ends. CDR3 loop: CASRIGANEQFF. The covered CDR3 bases are TGTGCCAGCAGGATAGGGGCTAATGAG.

The part of the CDR3 DNA that was read is TGCAGTGCTAGGACAGCTAGCAATCAGCCC. Protein sequence: CSARTASNQP. The entire CDR3 sequence reads CSARTASNQPQHF. The rearrangement joins TRBV20-1 to TRBJ1-5; the D gene is possibly TRBD1 (5 bases). The CDR3 end falls 3 residues outside the read, so it is completed with the germline J gene. The CDR3 covers 13 residues. Germline V gene sequence: CDR1 DFQATT, CDR2 SNEGSKA (reference sequence). V was clipped by 3 bases and J by 0 bases, with 6 bases between them.

Turning to this clone: Read coverage stops 3 residues before the CDR3 terminus; the germline J gene supplies the remainder. This chain uses TRBV7-2 with TRBJ2-3; 9 nucleotides agree with TRBD1. The germline V gene has CDR1 SGHTA and CDR2 FQGNSA. The CDR3 sequence is 15 residues long. CDR3 DNA, as far as it was read: TGTGCCAGCAGCTTGGGGACAGGGAGGAAAGAGACG. It specifies CASSLGTGRKET. The full CDR3 sequence reads CASSLGTGRKETQYF. Supplemented by reference TRBV7-2 and TRBJ2-3, the full variable domain reads GAGVSQSPSNKVTEKGKDVELRCDPISGHTALYWYRQSLGQGLEFLIYFQGNSAPDKSGLPSDRFSAERTGGSVSTLTIQRTQQEDSAVYLCASSLGTGRKETQYFGPGTRLTVL.

Notes on this clone: With the read ending 3 residues before the CDR3 end, the germline J gene is used to fill in that end. This chain connects TRBV6-2 or TRBV6-3 to TRBJ2-3; TRBD1 matches 9 bases. The germline gives CDR1 MNHEY, CDR2 SVGEGT. This CDR3 comprises 16 residues. Partial CDR3 DNA: TGTGCCAGCAGTTACTCGTGGGGACAGGGTGAAGAGACG. Translating gives CASSYSWGQGEET. The CDR3 in its entirety is CASSYSWGQGEETQYF.

Concerning this clone: The read ends 3 residues shy of where the CDR3 ends; the end is completed using the germline J gene. This chain joins TRBV12-3 or TRBV12-4 and TRBJ2-7, with a tentative D call TRBD1 (6 bases). The V and J ends lost 5 bases and 3 bases respectively, with 8 bases between them. There are 12 residues in the CDR3. This CDR3 reads CASSQGFYEQYF. The CDR3 bases that were read are TGTGCCAGCAGTCAGGGGTTCTACGAG.

On this clone: The read gets to within 3 residues of the CDR3 end, and the germline J gene fills in the rest. The V gene is TRBV6-1, the J gene TRBJ1-3; D is ambiguous. This CDR3 has 14 residues. CDR1 MNHNS and CDR2 SASEGT come from the germline V gene. The germline V and J ends were trimmed by 4 bases and 0 bases, with 7 bases remaining between them. The CDR3 DNA, read in part, is TGTGCCAGCAGTGGCAGAGGCTCTGGAAACACC. This sequence encodes CASSGRGSGNT. The CDR3 reads in full as CASSGRGSGNTIYF.